This T cell receptor (beta chain) was documented in a study of early T cells in non-severe SARS-CoV-2 infection. Study details: With bulk RNA from unsorted whole blood as input, sequencing yielded unpaired chains.

Overall study findings and caveats: VDJdb matching favored anti-spike CD8 responses, missing private and CD4 specificities.

Germline CDR1 reads MNHNS; CDR2 reads SASEGT. The CDR3 is 13 residues long. V was shortened by 1 base and J by 2 bases, with 5 bases between the two germline ends. Individual cDNA molecules were tagged with unique molecular identifiers, the study reported. From the 5' RACE reads, TCRdb called clonotypes with MiXCR, one entry per CDR3 protein. Among 61,000 or so distinct CDR3 sequences, around 13% were seen once, and the ten largest hold approximately 1.2%. This clonotype showed up just a few times. The target antigen is unknown. The sample consisted of whole blood, taken at baseline. The receptor's source is an adult who was a healthcare worker with PCR-confirmed SARS-CoV-2 infection or an uninfected control (not recorded which). The donor label of this sample is uncertain. The rearrangement uses TRBV6-1 and TRBJ1-2; no clear D gene. The CDR3 nucleotides read TGTGCCAGCAGTGAAGGCTGGAACTATGGCTACACCTTC. It is translated as CASSEGWNYGYTF.